The sequence of this TCR beta chain was determined in a study of cytomegalovirus exposure and HLA in healthy donors. Across the whole study: Around 81% of a few hundred genotyped donors fell in the Caucasian-associated ancestry cluster.

Study outcomes and limitations: In a later analysis, several top co-occurrence clusters appeared linked to parvovirus B19, influenza, CMV and Epstein-Barr virus. Later analysis demonstrated an association between a missense DCLRE1C variant and TCR beta V- and J-gene trimming. Presence/absence analyses took donor sequencing depth as roughly uniform.

Primers included in the PCR were 60 Vbeta and 13 Jbeta primers. Data came from immunoSEQ multiplex PCR; TCRdb stores just in-frame clones and leaves some out. Of about 110,000 clones in the sample, 65% to 80% were seen once. As for this clone: The antigen is undetermined.

V dropped 1 base and J dropped 6 bases, with 12 bases sitting between them. The CDR3 length is 14 residues. Germline values: CDR1 SGHVS, CDR2 FNYEAQ. This sequence was found in a man aged 30 to 45 in good health and CMV-seropositive. Sequences were obtained from PBMCs. The chain links TRBV7-6 to TRBJ1-2; D might be TRBD1 (5 bases). In nucleotides, the CDR3 is TGTGCCAGCAGCTTAGATCAGGGAGGGAATGGCTACACCTTC. Residues: CASSLDQGGNGYTF.